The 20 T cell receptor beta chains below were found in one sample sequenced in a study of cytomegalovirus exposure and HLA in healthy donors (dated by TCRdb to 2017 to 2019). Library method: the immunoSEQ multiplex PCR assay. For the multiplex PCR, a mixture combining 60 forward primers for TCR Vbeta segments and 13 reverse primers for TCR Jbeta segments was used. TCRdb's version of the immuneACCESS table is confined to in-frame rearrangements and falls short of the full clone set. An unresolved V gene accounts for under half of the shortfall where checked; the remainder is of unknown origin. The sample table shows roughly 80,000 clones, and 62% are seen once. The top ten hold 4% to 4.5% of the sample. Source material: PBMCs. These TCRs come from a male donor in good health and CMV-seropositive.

This chain's CDR3 is CASSPSPSGTADTQYF. CDR3 DNA sequence: TGTGCCAGCAGTCCGTCACCTAGCGGGACCGCAGATACGCAGTATTTT. The chain has TRBV27 and TRBJ2-3, with 9 bases aligning to TRBD2. The junction had 10 bases not matched to a gene; V was cut back by 5 bases and J by 4 bases. Germline lookup yields CDR1 MNHEY and CDR2 SMNVEV (reference sequence). The CDR3 totals 16 residues.

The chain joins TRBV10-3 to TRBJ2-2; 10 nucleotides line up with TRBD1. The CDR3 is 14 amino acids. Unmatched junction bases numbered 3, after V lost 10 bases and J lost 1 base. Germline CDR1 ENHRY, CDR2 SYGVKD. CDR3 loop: CATRTGGNTGELFF. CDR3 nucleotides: TGTGCCACCAGGACAGGGGGGAACACCGGGGAGCTGTTTTTT.

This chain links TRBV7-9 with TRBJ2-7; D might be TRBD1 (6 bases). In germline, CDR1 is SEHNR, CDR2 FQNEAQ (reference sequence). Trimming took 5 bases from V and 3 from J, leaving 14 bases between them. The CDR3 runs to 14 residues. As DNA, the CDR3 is TGTGCCAGCAGCCTAACCGGACAGAGCTACGAGCAGTACTTC. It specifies CASSLTGQSYEQYF.

Here the CDR3 reads CASSPRVQNTEAFF. CDR3 in DNA: TGTGCCAGCAGTCCCAGGGTCCAGAACACTGAAGCTTTCTTT. The genes are TRBV6-1 and TRBJ1-1, with D tentatively TRBD1 (5 bases). With 5 bases removed from V and 1 base from J, the gap between germline ends came to 11 bases. The V gene's germline CDR1 is MNHNS and CDR2 SASEGT. This CDR3 is built from 14 residues.

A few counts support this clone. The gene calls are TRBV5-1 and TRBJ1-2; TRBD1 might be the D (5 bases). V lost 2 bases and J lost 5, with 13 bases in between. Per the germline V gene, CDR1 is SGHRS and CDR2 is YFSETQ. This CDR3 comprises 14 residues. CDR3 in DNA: TGCGCCAGCAGCTTATTACAGGATTCTTATGGCTACACCTTC. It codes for CASSLLQDSYGYTF.

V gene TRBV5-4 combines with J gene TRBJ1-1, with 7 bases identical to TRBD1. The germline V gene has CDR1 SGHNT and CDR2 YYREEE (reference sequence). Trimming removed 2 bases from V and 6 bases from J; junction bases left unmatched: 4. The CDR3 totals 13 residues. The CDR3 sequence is CASSFTGVPEAFF. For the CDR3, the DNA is TGTGCCAGCAGCTTTACAGGGGTCCCTGAAGCTTTCTTT.

CDR3 nucleotide sequence: TGCGCCAGTTCCCCAGGGGGCGCGGGGCAGCCCCAGCATTTT. As protein: CASSPGGAGQPQHF. The V gene is TRBV5-1, the J gene TRBJ1-5; 8 bases match TRBD1. The CDR3 has 14 amino acids. The V segment lost 8 bases and the J segment 7 bases; nucleotides outside the gene matches: 11. Germline CDR1 SGHRS, CDR2 YFSETQ. Full variable domain (outside the CDR3, taken from reference TRBV5-1 and TRBJ1-5): KAGVTQTPRYLIKTRGQQVTLSCSPISGHRSVSWYQQTPGQGLQFLFEYFSETQRNKGNFPGRFSGRQFSNSRSEMNVSTLELGDSALYLCASSPGGAGQPQHFGDGTRLSIL.

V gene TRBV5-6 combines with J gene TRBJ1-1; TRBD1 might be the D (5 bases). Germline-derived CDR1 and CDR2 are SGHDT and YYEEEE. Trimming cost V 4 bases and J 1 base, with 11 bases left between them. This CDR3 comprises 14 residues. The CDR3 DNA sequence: TGTGCCAGCAGCCCAGGGAAAGGGAACACTGAAGCTTTCTTT. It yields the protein CASSPGKGNTEAFF.

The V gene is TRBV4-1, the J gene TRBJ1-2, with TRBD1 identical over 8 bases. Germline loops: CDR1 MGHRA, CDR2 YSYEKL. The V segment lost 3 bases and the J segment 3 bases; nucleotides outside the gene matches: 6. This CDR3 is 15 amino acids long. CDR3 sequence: CASSQIQGVDYGYTF. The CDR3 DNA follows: TGCGCCAGCAGCCAGATACAGGGGGTGGACTATGGCTACACCTTC.

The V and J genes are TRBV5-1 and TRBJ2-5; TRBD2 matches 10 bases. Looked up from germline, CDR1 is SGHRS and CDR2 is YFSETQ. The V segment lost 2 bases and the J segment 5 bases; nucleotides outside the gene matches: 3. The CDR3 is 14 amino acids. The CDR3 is CASSLISGGETQYF. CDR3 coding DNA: TGCGCCAGCAGCTTAATTAGCGGGGGGGAGACCCAGTACTTC.

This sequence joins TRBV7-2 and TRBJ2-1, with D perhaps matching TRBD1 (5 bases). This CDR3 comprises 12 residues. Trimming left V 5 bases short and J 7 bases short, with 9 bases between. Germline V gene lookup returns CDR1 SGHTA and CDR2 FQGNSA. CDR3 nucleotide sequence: TGTGCCAGCAGCCCCAGACAGAATGAGCAGTTCTTC. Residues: CASSPRQNEQFF. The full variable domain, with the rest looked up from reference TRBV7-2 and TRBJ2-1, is GAGVSQSPSNKVTEKGKDVELRCDPISGHTALYWYRQSLGQGLEFLIYFQGNSAPDKSGLPSDRFSAERTGGSVSTLTIQRTQQEDSAVYLCASSPRQNEQFFGPGTRLTVL.

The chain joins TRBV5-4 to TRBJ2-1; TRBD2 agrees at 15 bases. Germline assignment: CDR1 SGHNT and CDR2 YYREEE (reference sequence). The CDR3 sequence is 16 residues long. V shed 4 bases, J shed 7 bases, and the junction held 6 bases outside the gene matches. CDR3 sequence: CASSAGLAGGRNEQFF. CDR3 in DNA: TGTGCCAGCAGCGCGGGACTAGCGGGGGGTAGGAATGAGCAGTTCTTC.

The CDR3 nucleotides are TGTGCCAGCAGCGCGACAGAATCGATGAACACTGAAGCTTTCTTT. The encoded protein is CASSATESMNTEAFF. The genes are TRBV9 and TRBJ1-1; possible D gene TRBD1, 5 bases. The CDR3 is 15 residues long. The V end was cut by 3 bases, the J end by 0 bases, with 12 bases between. Germline CDR1 and CDR2: SGDLS and YYNGEE.

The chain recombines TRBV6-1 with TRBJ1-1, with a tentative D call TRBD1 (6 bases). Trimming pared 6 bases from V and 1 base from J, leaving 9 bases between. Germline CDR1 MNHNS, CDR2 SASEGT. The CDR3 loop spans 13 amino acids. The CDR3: CASRTDRNTEAFF. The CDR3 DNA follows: TGTGCCAGCAGAACGGACAGGAACACTGAAGCTTTCTTT.

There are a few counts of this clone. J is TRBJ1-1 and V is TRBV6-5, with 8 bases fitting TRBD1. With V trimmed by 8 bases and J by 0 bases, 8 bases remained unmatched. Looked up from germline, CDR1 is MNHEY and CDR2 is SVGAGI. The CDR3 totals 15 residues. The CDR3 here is CASLKTGGLNTEAFF. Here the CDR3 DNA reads TGTGCCAGCTTGAAAACAGGGGGGTTGAACACTGAAGCTTTCTTT.

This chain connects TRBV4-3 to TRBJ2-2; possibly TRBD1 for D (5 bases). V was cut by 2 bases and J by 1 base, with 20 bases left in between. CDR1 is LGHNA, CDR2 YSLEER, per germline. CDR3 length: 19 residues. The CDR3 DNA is TGCGCCAGCAGCCAACCTTCGGAAGGGGTAGCCGTGAACACCGGGGAGCTGTTTTTT. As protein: CASSQPSEGVAVNTGELFF.

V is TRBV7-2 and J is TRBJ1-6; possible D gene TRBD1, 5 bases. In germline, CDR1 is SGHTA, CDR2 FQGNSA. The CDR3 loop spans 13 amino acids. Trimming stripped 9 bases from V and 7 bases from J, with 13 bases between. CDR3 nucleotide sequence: TGTGCCAGTTGCAGGGCTGGGAATTCACCCCTCCACTTT. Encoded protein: CASCRAGNSPLHF.

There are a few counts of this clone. The CDR3 spells CASSNEKLFF. The CDR3 DNA sequence: TGTGCCAGCTCTAATGAAAAACTGTTTTTT. This chain uses TRBV19 with TRBJ1-4; D remains ambiguous. The CDR3 is 10 residues long. Looked up from germline, CDR1 is LNHDA and CDR2 is SQIVND (reference sequence). Deletions cut 9 bases from V and 3 bases from J, with 2 bases between.

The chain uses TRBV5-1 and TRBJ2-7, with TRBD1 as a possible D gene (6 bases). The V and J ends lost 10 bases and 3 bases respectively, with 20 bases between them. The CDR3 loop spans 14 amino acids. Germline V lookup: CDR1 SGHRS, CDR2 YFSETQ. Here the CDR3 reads CAPGRGNSDYEQYF. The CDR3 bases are TGCGCCCCCGGCAGGGGTAACTCCGACTACGAGCAGTACTTC.

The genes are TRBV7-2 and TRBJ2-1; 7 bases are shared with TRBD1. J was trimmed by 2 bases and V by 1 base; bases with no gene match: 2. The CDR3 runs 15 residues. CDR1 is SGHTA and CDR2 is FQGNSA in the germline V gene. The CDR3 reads CASSLGTGPYNEQFF. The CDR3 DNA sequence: TGTGCCAGCAGCTTAGGGACAGGACCCTACAATGAGCAGTTCTTC.